Following are 25 T cell receptor beta chains from one sample sequenced in a study of brain T cells in children with intractable seizures. Using immunoSEQ multiplex PCR, the repertoire was profiled, and TCRdb retains in-frame clones only, with some absent. The table records 340,000 or so clones, approximately 93% of them present only once. Sample time point: blood from clinic visit 5 months post-surgery; TSC patient then seizure free. The sample was peripheral blood, taken more than 4 months after surgery. Receptor source: a boy under two years old with tuberous sclerosis and intractable seizures.

The rearrangement links TRBV28 to TRBJ2-7; 7 bases fit TRBD1. CDR1 MDHEN and CDR2 SYDVKM come from the germline V gene. The CDR3 contains 16 residues. V lost 3 bases to trimming and J lost 4 bases; unmatched junction nucleotides: 12. The CDR3 protein is CASSFEYRDRKYEQYF. The CDR3 DNA follows: TGTGCCAGCAGTTTCGAGTACCGGGACAGAAAGTACGAGCAGTACTTC.

The J gene is TRBJ1-1, the V gene TRBV15; D is uncertain. The CDR3 runs 16 residues. Trimming left V 3 bases short and J 3 bases short, with 17 bases between. Germline CDR1 is LNHNV and CDR2 is YYDKDF (reference sequence). The CDR3 sequence: CATSRTSVFTYTEAFF. The CDR3 DNA reads as TGTGCCACCAGCAGGACAAGTGTTTTTACCTACACTGAAGCTTTCTTT.

The chain is built from TRBV12-3 or TRBV12-4 and TRBJ1-1, with D hard to call. The CDR3 contains 13 residues. The V end lost 7 bases, the J end lost 5 bases, and 14 bases lay between the germline ends. CDR3: CASTQVSSTEAFF. CDR3 nucleotide sequence: TGTGCCAGCACGCAGGTATCTTCTACTGAAGCTTTCTTT.

This clone was counted once. V is TRBV4-1 and J is TRBJ2-7, with 10 bases lining up with TRBD2. The V gene end was trimmed by 5 bases and the J gene end by 1 base; junction bases not matched to a gene: 5. This CDR3 is built from 15 residues. Germline V gene sequence: CDR1 MGHRA, CDR2 YSYEKL. The CDR3 loop reads CASSKSSGGSYEQYF. DNA of the CDR3: TGCGCCAGCAGCAAATCTAGCGGGGGTTCCTACGAGCAGTACTTC.

The rearrangement links TRBV4-1 to TRBJ2-2; maybe TRBD2 (6 bases). The CDR3 has 16 residues. Looked up from germline, CDR1 is MGHRA and CDR2 is YSYEKL. V was clipped by 2 bases and J by 1 base, with 11 bases between them. The CDR3 coding sequence is TGCGCCAGCAGCCAACTAATCGGGGGGAACACCGGGGAGCTGTTTTTT. Residues: CASSQLIGGNTGELFF.

This chain connects TRBV6-5 to TRBJ1-1; D call uncertain. Germline-derived CDR1 and CDR2 are MNHEY and SVGAGI. The CDR3 is made up of 15 amino acids. Trimming shortened V by 2 bases and J by 2 bases, and 12 bases separated the two germline ends. The CDR3 sequence: CASSYRDSFNTEAFF. The CDR3 DNA sequence: TGTGCCAGCAGTTACCGAGACTCCTTCAACACTGAAGCTTTCTTT.

The rearrangement links TRBV18 to TRBJ2-5; TRBD2 might be the D (6 bases). CDR1 and CDR2 (germline): KGHSH, LQKENI. The CDR3 spans 17 residues. Trimming removed 0 bases at V and 7 bases at J, with 21 bases between. The CDR3 DNA follows: TGTGCCAGCTCACCACCCCTCCAACTAGCTCACGTCGGGACCCAGTACTTC. Translating it yields CASSPPLQLAHVGTQYF.

This chain joins TRBV18 and TRBJ1-4; D gene uncertain. V lost 3 bases to trimming and J lost 0 bases, with 8 bases between them. Per the germline V gene, CDR1 is KGHSH and CDR2 is LQKENI. This CDR3 is built from 15 residues. The DNA of the CDR3 is TGTGCCAGCTCACCTACGGAAGCAACTAATGAAAAACTGTTTTTT. It yields the protein CASSPTEATNEKLFF.

J is TRBJ2-1 and V is TRBV9; D unresolved. Trimming took 0 bases from V and 0 from J, leaving 10 bases between them. Germline CDR1 SGDLS, CDR2 YYNGEE. The CDR3 has 16 amino acids. CDR3 protein: CASSVVSPSSYNEQFF. The CDR3 DNA reads TGTGCCAGCAGCGTAGTTTCGCCGAGCTCCTACAATGAGCAGTTCTTC.

The rearrangement joins TRBV11-2 to TRBJ2-4; 8 bases are a match to TRBD1. CDR1 is SGHAT, CDR2 FQNNGV, per germline. After removal of 0 bases from V and 1 base from J, the junction contained 5 bases not matched to a gene. The CDR3 has 17 residues. The CDR3 region is CASSLDRTGGAKNIQYF. The CDR3, as DNA: TGTGCCAGCAGCTTAGATAGAACAGGGGGGGCCAAAAACATTCAGTACTTC.

On this clone itself: This specimen includes other DNA sequences encoding the same CDR3. This chain joins TRBV19 and TRBJ2-7, with D unclear. The V and J ends lost 1 base and 1 base respectively, with 8 bases between them. The CDR3 sequence is 14 residues long. Germline V gene data show CDR1 as LNHDA and CDR2 as SQIVND (reference sequence). DNA for the CDR3: TGTGCCAGTAGTATAGTGGGCTCTTCCTACGAGCAGTACTTC. Its protein is CASSIVGSSYEQYF.

The V gene is TRBV7-8, the J gene TRBJ1-2, with TRBD1 identical over 8 bases. Trimming cost V 8 bases and J 0 bases; bases outside gene matches: 14. From germline, CDR1 is SGHVS and CDR2 FQNEAQ. This CDR3 spans 17 amino acids. The CDR3 DNA is TGTGCCAGCCTACTATCCAGGGGGCGACCTTCTAACTATGGCTACACCTTC. Translated, it gives CASLLSRGRPSNYGYTF.

The rearrangement uses TRBV2 and TRBJ1-1; tentative D call: TRBD1 (6 bases). In germline, CDR1 is SNHLY, CDR2 FYNNEI. The germline V and J ends were trimmed by 9 bases and 1 base, with 12 bases remaining between them. CDR3 length: 13 residues. In DNA form, the CDR3 reads TGTGCCAGATACAGGGAGAGGAACACTGAAGCTTTCTTT. Translating gives CARYRERNTEAFF.

V is TRBV12-3 or TRBV12-4 and J is TRBJ2-5; no reliable D call. V was trimmed by 2 bases and J by 2 bases, leaving 6 bases between them. This CDR3 has 13 residues. The CDR3 region is CASSLLWQETQYF. CDR3 nucleotides: TGTGCCAGCAGTTTACTTTGGCAAGAGACCCAGTACTTC.

The rearrangement joins TRBV7-2 to TRBJ2-3, with D perhaps matching TRBD2 (6 bases). Trimming cost V 0 bases and J 2 bases, with 12 bases left between them. Germline values: CDR1 SGHTA, CDR2 FQGNSA. CDR3 length: 16 amino acids. This CDR3 is CASSLAMDYPTDTQYF. CDR3 coding DNA: TGTGCCAGCAGCTTAGCGATGGACTACCCCACAGATACGCAGTATTTT. Variable domain in full (rest from reference TRBV7-2 and TRBJ2-3): GAGVSQSPSNKVTEKGKDVELRCDPISGHTALYWYRQSLGQGLEFLIYFQGNSAPDKSGLPSDRFSAERTGGSVSTLTIQRTQQEDSAVYLCASSLAMDYPTDTQYFGPGTRLTVL.

The CDR3 loop reads CASSFLRGQVDNNQPQHF. CDR3 coding DNA: TGTGCCAGCAGCTTTCTCCGTGGTCAAGTTGACAATAATCAGCCCCAGCATTTT. J is TRBJ1-5 and V is TRBV5-6; D remains ambiguous. The V gene lost 2 bases and the J gene lost 4 bases, with 22 bases spanning the gap. Germline V lookup: CDR1 SGHDT, CDR2 YYEEEE. This CDR3 comprises 18 residues.

The chain recombines TRBV5-1 with TRBJ2-3, with D possibly TRBD1 on 6 matching bases. The CDR3 is 13 amino acids. CDR1 and CDR2 (germline): SGHRS, YFSETQ. V lost 7 bases and J lost 5, with 14 bases in between. CDR3 residues: CASSRDTKDTQYF. CDR3 nucleotides: TGCGCCAGCTCCCGGGACACAAAAGATACGCAGTATTTT.

The rearrangement joins TRBV6-5 to TRBJ2-7; no clear D gene. This CDR3 has 14 amino acids. Deletions cut 4 bases from V and 4 bases from J, with 14 bases between. Germline V gene data show CDR1 as MNHEY and CDR2 as SVGAGI. The DNA for the CDR3 is TGTGCCAGCAGTTTCGAAAACCTTCTATACGAGCAGTACTTC. This sequence encodes CASSFENLLYEQYF.

V and J are TRBV24-1 and TRBJ1-4; D not certain. V was shortened by 9 bases and J by 4 bases, with 11 bases between the two germline ends. This CDR3 region has 13 residues. In germline, CDR1 is KGHDR, CDR2 SFDVKD. CDR3 residues: CATQGRDNEKLFF. The CDR3 nucleotides read TGTGCCACCCAAGGACGGGATAATGAAAAACTGTTTTTT.

This chain connects TRBV12-3 or TRBV12-4 to TRBJ2-5; D remains unclear. The end of the DNA fits TRBJ2-7 better, so the J call may be wrong. The CDR3 is 13 amino acids. Here the CDR3 DNA reads TGTGCCAGCAGTTTAGGACGAACCTACGAGCAGTACTTC. Translation gives CASSLGRTYEQYF.

This chain links TRBV6-2 or TRBV6-3 with TRBJ2-1, with 8 bases identical to TRBD2. Germline V gene data show CDR1 as MNHEY and CDR2 as SVGEGT. The V segment lost 2 bases and the J segment 3 bases; nucleotides outside the gene matches: 9. The CDR3 is 17 amino acids. The CDR3 region has the DNA TGTGCCAGCAGTTACCTGGCTGGCGGGAGGCTCTACAATGAGCAGTTCTTC. Translated, it gives CASSYLAGGRLYNEQFF.

The V gene is TRBV19, the J gene TRBJ2-1, with 8 bases matching TRBD2. The CDR3 totals 15 residues. V dropped 0 bases and J dropped 4; count of bases not matched to a gene: 2. Germline-derived CDR1 and CDR2 are LNHDA and SQIVND (reference sequence). The CDR3 DNA sequence: TGTGCCAGTAGTATAGAGGGGACTAGTTACAATGAGCAGTTCTTC. It is translated as CASSIEGTSYNEQFF. The variable domain in full, with the rest retrieved from reference TRBV19 and TRBJ2-1, is DGGITQSPKYLFRKEGQNVTLSCEQNLNHDAMYWYRQDPGQGLRLIYYSQIVNDFQKGDIAEGYSVSREKKESFPLTVTSAQKNPTAFYLCASSIEGTSYNEQFFGPGTRLTVL.

This sequence joins TRBV12-5 and TRBJ1-1; D is ambiguous. The germline V and J ends were trimmed by 0 bases and 5 bases, with 19 bases remaining between them. CDR1 and CDR2 from the germline V gene are LGHNT and FRNRAP. This CDR3 spans 17 amino acids. For the CDR3, the DNA is TGTGCTAGTGGTTTGGTTGTTTTGGGTAGGGCTCGGACTGAAGCTTTCTTT. This sequence encodes CASGLVVLGRARTEAFF. Based on the CDR3 plus reference TRBV12-5 and TRBJ1-1, the full variable domain is DARVTQTPRHKVTEMGQEVTMRCQPILGHNTVFWYRQTMMQGLELLAYFRNRAPLDDSGMPKDRFSAEMPDATLATLKIQPSEPRDSAVYFCASGLVVLGRARTEAFFGQGTRLTVV.

J is TRBJ1-4 and V is TRBV5-1; unclear D gene. The CDR3 sequence is 16 residues long. Trimming took off 4 bases at V and 5 bases at J, with 18 bases between the two ends. Germline V lookup: CDR1 SGHRS, CDR2 YFSETQ. CDR3 coding DNA: TGCGCCAGCAGCCCCTTAGTCGGTCCACGAAATGAAAAACTGTTTTTT. This gives the protein CASSPLVGPRNEKLFF.

The rearrangement joins TRBV5-4 to TRBJ2-7; 15 positions agree with TRBD2. The CDR3 contains 15 residues. V dropped 4 bases and J dropped 7; count of bases not matched to a gene: 6. Germline V gene sequence: CDR1 SGHNT, CDR2 YYREEE (reference sequence). In DNA form, the CDR3 reads TGTGCCAGCAGCGGGCGGACTAGCGGGAGGGGAGAGCAGTACTTC. It translates to CASSGRTSGRGEQYF.